The 13 T cell receptor beta chains presented below share a single source sample, sequenced in a study of cytomegalovirus exposure and HLA in healthy donors. PCR amplification relied on 60 Vbeta primers (plus 13 Jbeta primers). The method was immunoSEQ multiplex PCR; TCRdb's version includes in-frame clones alone and lacks a portion of them. The sample lists 70,000 or so clones, 55% to 75% seen once, with 9.5% to 13% in the top ten. The sequenced sample was PBMCs. Receptors originate from a woman in her 30s in good health and CMV-seronegative.

The genes are TRBV2 and TRBJ1-1, with 10 bases fitting TRBD1. CDR1 is SNHLY and CDR2 is FYNNEI in the germline V gene. There are 14 residues in the CDR3. J was trimmed by 3 bases and V by 5 bases; bases with no gene match: 3. CDR3 bases: TGTGCCAGCAGTAAGGACAGGGGGTACACTGAAGCTTTCTTT. Its protein product is CASSKDRGYTEAFF.

The chain uses TRBV5-1 and TRBJ1-3; no clear D. CDR1 is SGHRS and CDR2 is YFSETQ in the germline V gene. This CDR3 has 16 amino acids. V was cut by 0 bases and J by 2 bases, with 12 bases left in between. DNA of the CDR3: TGCGCCAGCAGCTTGGACGGGCTCGGGACTGGAAACACCATATATTTT. Amino acids: CASSLDGLGTGNTIYF.

The gene calls are TRBV27 and TRBJ2-3, with a weak D call TRBD2 (6 bases). Looked up from germline, CDR1 is MNHEY and CDR2 is SMNVEV (reference sequence). The CDR3 is 15 amino acids. The V and J ends lost 6 bases and 0 bases respectively, with 13 bases between them. CDR3 region: CASSFAGTSTDTQYF. The CDR3 nucleotides read TGTGCCAGCAGCTTTGCCGGGACTAGCACAGATACGCAGTATTTT.

The V gene is TRBV29-1, the J gene TRBJ2-7; D uncertain. Germline lookup yields CDR1 SQVTM and CDR2 ANQGSEA. The CDR3 has 11 amino acids. V was clipped by 5 bases and J by 6 bases, with 11 bases between them. CDR3 in DNA: TGCAGCGTTTCCCTTTCCGGCGAGCAGTACTTC. It yields the protein CSVSLSGEQYF.

As concerns this clone: Given the absence of the conserved phenylalanine or tryptophan at the CDR3 end, a read error is likely. It is unclear where the CDR3 begins or ends on the DNA, so no DNA is shown, and the CDR3 is as TCRdb lists it. The CDR3 sequence is CATDGQGRDEALV. V usage is TRBV10-3 and J usage is TRBJ1-1; the table assigns TRBD1, which was not confirmed against the DNA. The germline V gene encodes CDR1 ENHRY and CDR2 SYGVKD. The CDR3 numbers 13 amino acids, ends counted.

The gene calls are TRBV6-1 and TRBJ1-3; 8 bases map to TRBD1. V trimming: 6 bases; J trimming: 2 bases; junction bases outside the gene matches: 3. The CDR3 is 14 amino acids. Germline CDR1 reads MNHNS; CDR2 reads SASEGT. The CDR3 nucleotides read TGTGCCAGCAGAAAACAGGGGGCTGGAAACACCATATATTTT. Protein: CASRKQGAGNTIYF.

The chain combines TRBV7-2 with TRBJ2-1; 9 nucleotides align to TRBD2. The J segment lost 1 base and the V segment lost 3 bases, leaving 10 bases of the junction unmatched. This CDR3 has 18 amino acids. CDR1 and CDR2 (germline): SGHTA, FQGNSA. CDR3 DNA sequence: TGTGCCAGCAGCTTCGCCGGGGTAGGACTAGCGTCCTACAATGAGCAGTTCTTC. Amino acid sequence: CASSFAGVGLASYNEQFF.

The chain links TRBV4-1 to TRBJ1-1; possible D gene TRBD1, 5 bases. The ends were cut back, 4 bases at V and 0 bases at J, with 6 bases in the middle. The length of the CDR3 is 13 residues. Germline V gives CDR1 MGHRA, CDR2 YSYEKL. DNA of the CDR3: TGCGCCAGCAGCCGGACACTGAACACTGAAGCTTTCTTT. Protein: CASSRTLNTEAFF.

V and J are TRBV30 and TRBJ1-2, with 9 bases identical to TRBD1. The CDR3 is made up of 13 amino acids. Germline V gives CDR1 GTSNPN, CDR2 SVGIG (reference sequence). The ends lost 3 bases at V and 7 bases at J; junction bases unmatched: 6. The CDR3 region is CAWSPTGGLGYTF. CDR3 in DNA: TGTGCCTGGAGCCCGACAGGGGGACTTGGCTACACCTTC.

V is TRBV30 and J is TRBJ2-3; tentatively, D is TRBD1 (6 bases). The V end was cut by 2 bases, the J end by 4 bases, with 13 bases between. The CDR3 sequence is 14 residues long. Germline CDR1 GTSNPN, CDR2 SVGIG (reference sequence). CDR3 amino acids: CAWSWQGSADTQYF. In DNA form, the CDR3 reads TGTGCCTGGAGTTGGCAGGGGTCCGCAGATACGCAGTATTTT. Variable domain in full (rest from reference TRBV30 and TRBJ2-3): SQTIHQWPATLVQPVGSPLSLECTVEGTSNPNLYWYRQAAGRGLQLLFYSVGIGQISSEVPQNLSASRPQDRQFILSSKKLLLSDSGFYLCAWSWQGSADTQYFGPGTRLTVL.

CDR3 sequence: CAWTRTGGVDAFF. The CDR3 coding sequence is TGTGCCTGGACCAGGACAGGGGGCGTTGACGCTTTCTTT. The chain has TRBV30 and TRBJ1-1, with 11 bases that match TRBD1. The J segment lost 11 bases and the V segment lost 4 bases, leaving 9 bases of the junction unmatched. This CDR3 is built from 13 residues. The germline gives CDR1 GTSNPN, CDR2 SVGIG (reference sequence).

The J gene is TRBJ2-5, the V gene TRBV19; maybe TRBD2 (5 bases). Per the germline V gene, CDR1 is LNHDA and CDR2 is SQIVND (reference sequence). The V and J ends lost 1 base and 0 bases respectively, with 9 bases between them. The CDR3 totals 15 residues. The CDR3: CASSIARRYQETQYF. Here the CDR3 DNA reads TGTGCCAGTAGTATAGCGAGGAGGTACCAAGAGACCCAGTACTTC.

The chain links TRBV9 to TRBJ1-2, with 10 nucleotides matching TRBD1. This CDR3 has 16 amino acids. CDR1 SGDLS and CDR2 YYNGEE come from the germline V gene. J gave up 6 bases and V 1 base, and 9 bases lay outside the gene matches. CDR3: CASSVNSAGTGDGYTF. CDR3 nucleotide sequence: TGTGCCAGCAGCGTAAATTCAGCCGGGACAGGGGATGGCTACACCTTC. Combining the CDR3 with reference TRBV9 and TRBJ1-2 gives the whole variable domain DSGVTQTPKHLITATGQRVTLRCSPRSGDLSVYWYQQSLDQGLQFLIQYYNGEERAKGNILERFSAQQFPDLHSELNLSSLELGDSALYFCASSVNSAGTGDGYTFGSGTRLTVV.